This TCR beta chain was sequenced in a study of shared clonotypes between healthy human individuals. Points from the study as a whole: Naive subsets generally had larger estimated richness than memory subsets.

Only Caucasian adults living in Nashville, Tennessee served as donors. CD45RA-negative memory and CD45RA+ naive subsets were split from the CD4+ cells. This clone was seen a handful of times. Antigen unknown. Sorted-subset replicate PCR reactions contained 150 to 200 ng DNA, corresponding to some 30,000 T cell genomes. This table comes from immunoSEQ multiplex PCR, and its TCRdb copy is limited to in-frame clones, with some not included. In the table there are more than 1 million clones, about 84% of which are singletons. Germline CDR1 and CDR2: MDHEN and SYDVKM. This CDR3 contains 12 residues. V dropped 7 bases and J dropped 1 base, with 8 bases sitting between them.

Sequencing was done on a sample of memory CD4+ T cells from PBMCs. Subset denoted: CD45RA-negative fraction. J is TRBJ2-7 and V is TRBV28; D remains ambiguous. The receptor was derived from a man aged 18 to 29 in good health. Some clones in this sample may be carry-over from other donors' samples. The CDR3 loop is CASTRPSYEQYF. DNA for the CDR3: TGTGCCAGCACAAGGCCATCCTACGAGCAGTACTTC. The full variable domain, with the rest looked up from reference TRBV28 and TRBJ2-7, is DVKVTQSSRYLVKRTGEKVFLECVQDMDHENMFWYRQDPGLGLRLIYFSYDVKMKEKGDIPEGYSVSREKKERFSLILESASTNQTSMYLCASTRPSYEQYFGPGTRLTVT.